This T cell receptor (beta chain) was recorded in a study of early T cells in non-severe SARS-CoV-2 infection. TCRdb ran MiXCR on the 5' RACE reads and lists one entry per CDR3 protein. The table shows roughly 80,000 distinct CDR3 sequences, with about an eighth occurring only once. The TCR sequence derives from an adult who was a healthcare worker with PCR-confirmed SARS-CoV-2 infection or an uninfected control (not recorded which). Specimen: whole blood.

Here the CDR3 DNA reads TGTGCCAGCAGCCAATCAAATACGCAGTATTTT. Translated: CASSQSNTQYF. V usage is TRBV7-9 and J usage is TRBJ2-3, with no clear D. Trimming shortened V by 5 bases and J by 7 bases, and 7 bases separated the two germline ends. Germline CDR1 reads SEHNR; CDR2 reads FQNEAQ (reference sequence). This CDR3 contains 11 residues.